The TCR beta chain under discussion was sequenced for a study of beta chain features in type 1 diabetes. Germline V lookup: CDR1 SSHAT, CDR2 FNYEAQ (reference sequence). CDR3 size: 14 residues. V was clipped by 5 bases and J by 4 bases, with 11 bases between them. There are a few counts of this clone. The isolated RNA, all of it, was reverse transcribed, so expressed TCRB transcripts were what got sequenced. Method: immunoSEQ multiplex PCR; TCRdb's copy keeps in-frame clones and lacks some. The profile covers about 180,000 clones, with approximately 13% appearing a single time and around 0.63% taken by the ten largest.

The TCR comes from a woman between 18 and 29 years old in good health. The V and J genes are TRBV7-7 and TRBJ2-2; possibly TRBD1 for D (5 bases). Sequenced sample: central memory CD4+ T cells from blood. In DNA form, the CDR3 reads TGTGCCAGCAGCCCAAGACAGTCCACCGGGGAGCTGTTTTTT. Amino acid sequence: CASSPRQSTGELFF.